These 5 T cell receptor beta chains originate from one sample sequenced in a study of response to subunit inactivated influenza vaccine. TCRdb fed the RT-PCR reads into MiXCR, producing one record per CDR3 protein. The sample lists some 550,000 distinct CDR3 sequences, roughly a quarter occurring once. These data were likewise used in another study, on T cells expressing NK-cell markers. From that study: 5'RACE template switching built TCR beta cDNA with unique molecular identifiers.

The specimen comprised CD4+ T cells sorted from PBMCs, sampled about 13 days after vaccination. These receptors were taken from a man aged 50-59 years who received an inactivated influenza vaccine.

The rearrangement links TRBV5-4 to TRBJ2-7; D might be TRBD2 (6 bases). V shed 0 bases and J shed 3 bases, with 16 bases lying between them. This CDR3 is built from 16 residues. The germline gives CDR1 SGHNT, CDR2 YYREEE (reference sequence). CDR3 sequence reads: CASSLGAGGNYYEQYF. DNA of the CDR3: TGTGCCAGCAGCTTGGGAGCCGGGGGTAACTACTACGAGCAGTACTTC.

This clonotype was observed at least ten times. The chain couples TRBV20-1 to TRBJ2-7, with D hard to call. Trimming left V 3 bases short and J 4 bases short, with 16 bases between. Germline CDR1 is DFQATT and CDR2 is SNEGSKA (reference sequence). This CDR3 is built from 14 residues. The CDR3 protein is CSARANPKGYEQYF. DNA for the CDR3: TGCAGTGCTAGGGCCAATCCCAAAGGGTACGAGCAGTACTTC.

The chain has TRBV4-2 and TRBJ2-3; D unresolved. Germline CDR1 reads LGHNA; CDR2 reads YNFKEQ. The CDR3 is made up of 13 amino acids. Trimming removed 6 bases from V and 6 bases from J, with 13 bases in between. The CDR3, as DNA: TGTGCCAGCAGGAAAGGAGCTCAGGATACGCAGTATTTT. Translating gives CASRKGAQDTQYF.

The J gene is TRBJ1-5, the V gene TRBV6-1, with unresolved D. Between the trimmed V and J ends, which lost 6 bases and 7 bases, there was a span of 13 bases. CDR3 length: 13 residues. Germline V gene data show CDR1 as MNHNS and CDR2 as SASEGT. The CDR3 DNA sequence: TGTGCCAGCAGCCCCAGAGGGATCCAGCCCCAGCATTTT. This sequence encodes CASSPRGIQPQHF.

The V gene is TRBV18, the J gene TRBJ2-1, with D hard to call. Trimming shortened V by 3 bases and J by 0 bases, and 15 bases separated the two germline ends. Germline V gives CDR1 KGHSH, CDR2 LQKENI. This CDR3 spans 17 amino acids. CDR3 sequence: CASSPLPLGNSYNEQFF. In DNA form, the CDR3 reads TGTGCCAGCTCACCGCTCCCGTTGGGGAACTCCTACAATGAGCAGTTCTTC. The full variable domain, in which reference TRBV18 and TRBJ2-1 provide the parts outside the CDR3, is NAGVMQNPRHLVRRRGQEARLRCSPMKGHSHVYWYRQLPEEGLKFMVYLQKENIIDESGMPKERFSAEFPKEGPSILRIQQVVRGDSAAYFCASSPLPLGNSYNEQFFGPGTRLTVL.